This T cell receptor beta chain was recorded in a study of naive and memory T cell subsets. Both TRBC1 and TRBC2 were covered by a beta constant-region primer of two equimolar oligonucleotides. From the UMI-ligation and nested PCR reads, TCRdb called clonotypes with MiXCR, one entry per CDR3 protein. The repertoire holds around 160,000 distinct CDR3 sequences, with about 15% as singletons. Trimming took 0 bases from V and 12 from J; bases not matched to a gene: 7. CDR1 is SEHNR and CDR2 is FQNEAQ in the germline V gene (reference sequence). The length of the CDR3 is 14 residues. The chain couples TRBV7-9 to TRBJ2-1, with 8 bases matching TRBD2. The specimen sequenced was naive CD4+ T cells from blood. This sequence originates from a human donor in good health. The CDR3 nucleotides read TGTGCCAGCAGCTTAGCGGAAATAGCGGGATCGCAGTTCTTC. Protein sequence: CASSLAEIAGSQFF.